Reported below is one T cell receptor beta chain. The sample is drawn from a study of blood T cell repertoires in COVID-19. The wider study: PBMCs, B-cell-depleted T cells, or T cells provided the cDNA or gDNA that made up the material.

CDR1 and CDR2 (germline): MRHNA, SNTAGT. The CDR3 totals 15 residues. The V and J ends lost 2 bases and 0 bases respectively, with 8 bases between them. How the authors handled the data: Scientists estimated how many nucleated cells there were by amplifying reference gene primers. Using immunoSEQ multiplex PCR, the repertoire was profiled, and TCRdb retains in-frame clones only, with some absent. Clone size and the V and J calls come from that table; the DNA yielded D and trimming. Counted here are hundreds of thousands of clones, approximately 89% occurring once; the ten biggest clones make up about 2.3%.

This rearrangement joins TRBV6-4 to TRBJ2-1; the D gene is possibly TRBD1 (5 bases). The material sequenced was peripheral blood. This TCR derives from a woman aged 60-75 years with COVID-19, enrolled during active disease. The CDR3 loop reads CASSDRGASYNEQFF. In DNA, the CDR3 is TGTGCCAGCAGTGACAGGGGTGCCTCCTACAATGAGCAGTTCTTC.